The 12 T cell receptor beta chains listed next were all sequenced from one sample in a study of blood T cell repertoires in COVID-19. This table comes from immunoSEQ multiplex PCR, and its TCRdb copy is limited to in-frame clones, with some not included. The sample contains some 230,000 clones, approximately 81% of which appear only once. Sequencing input: peripheral blood. The receptors come from a woman aged 60 to 75 who had recovered from COVID-19.

The chain combines TRBV10-3 with TRBJ1-6; 9 positions agree with TRBD1. J gave up 5 bases and V 6 bases, and 2 bases lay outside the gene matches. Germline V gene data show CDR1 as ENHRY and CDR2 as SYGVKD. The CDR3 length is 14 residues. In DNA form, the CDR3 reads TGTGCCATCAGGGGACAGGGAGATAATTCACCCCTCCACTTT. Translating it yields CAIRGQGDNSPLHF.

This clone was counted a few times. The chain has TRBV7-8 and TRBJ2-7, with 11 bases lining up with TRBD2. The CDR3 runs to 17 residues. The V gene end was trimmed by 1 base and the J gene end by 3 bases; junction bases not matched to a gene: 8. Germline V gene data show CDR1 as SGHVS and CDR2 as FQNEAQ. CDR3 nucleotides: TGTGCCAGCAGCTTAGGGATGCGTCTAGCGGGGGGCTACGAGCAGTACTTC. Its translation is CASSLGMRLAGGYEQYF.

The chain joins TRBV6-5 to TRBJ2-1; a possible D gene is TRBD2 (6 bases). CDR3 length: 11 amino acids. Trimming took off 5 bases at V and 15 bases at J, with 14 bases between the two ends. The germline gives CDR1 MNHEY, CDR2 SVGAGI. As DNA, the CDR3 is TGTGCCAGCAGTAGTGGGGGGATTCTGTTCTTC. Protein sequence: CASSSGGILFF.

The chain uses TRBV10-1 and TRBJ2-1; 11 nucleotides agree with TRBD1. CDR3 length equals 14 residues. Germline V gene data show CDR1 as WNHNN and CDR2 as SYGVQD (reference sequence). Unmatched junction bases numbered 4, after V lost 3 bases and J lost 9 bases. The DNA for the CDR3 is TGCGCCAGCAGTGACTGGACAGGGGGCAGTGAGCAGTTCTTC. Translating it yields CASSDWTGGSEQFF.

The CDR3 sequence is CASTPGGLSLGYTF. The CDR3 bases are TGCGCCAGCACCCCCGGGGGGCTATCGCTTGGCTACACCTTC. The rearrangement joins TRBV5-1 to TRBJ1-2, with a tentative D call TRBD1 (6 bases). The CDR3 sequence is 14 residues long. V was shortened by 6 bases and J by 7 bases, with 19 bases between the two germline ends. Germline values: CDR1 SGHRS, CDR2 YFSETQ. The whole variable domain, remainder taken from reference TRBV5-1 and TRBJ1-2, is KAGVTQTPRYLIKTRGQQVTLSCSPISGHRSVSWYQQTPGQGLQFLFEYFSETQRNKGNFPGRFSGRQFSNSRSEMNVSTLELGDSALYLCASTPGGLSLGYTFGSGTRLTVV.

Concerning this clone: Germline is not matched at one junction end, which may reflect a read error. V usage is TRBV30 and J usage is TRBJ1-4; D perhaps matches TRBD1 (5 bases). The CDR3 is 13 residues long. CDR1 is GTSNPN, CDR2 SVGIG, per germline (reference sequence). The CDR3 region is CAWSTGLHEKLFF. CDR3 coding DNA: TGTGCCTGGAGTACAGGTTTACATGAGAAACTGTTTTTT.

The gene calls are TRBV5-4 and TRBJ2-3; 9 nucleotides agree with TRBD2. The ends lost 4 bases at V and 8 bases at J; junction bases unmatched: 14. The CDR3 runs to 16 residues. Germline V gene data show CDR1 as SGHNT and CDR2 as YYREEE (reference sequence). The DNA for the CDR3 is TGTGCCAGCAGCCACGGGGGGGAACTAGCGGGTGCTACGCAGTATTTT. This gives the protein CASSHGGELAGATQYF.

This chain connects TRBV7-2 to TRBJ1-4; no firm D call. The CDR3 is 16 amino acids. From germline, CDR1 is SGHTA and CDR2 FQGNSA. The V end lost 1 base, the J end lost 8 bases, and 17 bases lay between the germline ends. This CDR3 reads CASSLGFSRDGEKLFF. CDR3 sequence (DNA): TGTGCCAGCAGCTTAGGCTTCTCCCGAGACGGGGAAAAACTGTTTTTT.

The chain links TRBV19 to TRBJ2-1; 7 bases are shared with TRBD2. The CDR3 has 14 amino acids. Germline V gene lookup returns CDR1 LNHDA and CDR2 SQIVND (reference sequence). Unmatched junction bases numbered 5, after V lost 3 bases and J lost 6 bases. CDR3 amino acids: CASSIRGVGNEQFF. Here the CDR3 DNA reads TGTGCCAGTAGTATTCGGGGGGTTGGCAATGAGCAGTTCTTC.

The rearrangement links TRBV10-3 to TRBJ2-1; tentative D call: TRBD2 (6 bases). The V end was cut by 10 bases, the J end by 9 bases, with 19 bases between. Per germline, CDR1 ENHRY and CDR2 SYGVKD. CDR3 length: 13 amino acids. CDR3 loop: CATGSPRGGEQFF. DNA of the CDR3: TGTGCCACCGGGAGCCCGAGGGGCGGTGAGCAGTTCTTC.

The gene calls are TRBV9 and TRBJ2-2; 10 nucleotides agree with TRBD1. V lost 0 bases and J lost 6; bases outside the gene matches: 14. The CDR3 has 19 residues. The germline gives CDR1 SGDLS, CDR2 YYNGEE. Here the CDR3 reads CASSVALPFGTGDAGELFF. The CDR3 nucleotides read TGTGCCAGCAGCGTAGCCCTTCCCTTTGGGACAGGGGACGCCGGGGAGCTGTTTTTT.

J is TRBJ1-1 and V is TRBV5-1; D might be TRBD1 (5 bases). V lost 0 bases, J lost 1 base, and 10 bases lay in between. The germline V gene has CDR1 SGHRS and CDR2 YFSETQ. This CDR3 contains 15 residues. The DNA for the CDR3 is TGCGCCAGCAGCTTGGGAGCCAGGGAGAACACTGAAGCTTTCTTT. As protein: CASSLGARENTEAFF.